The 8 T cell receptor beta chains below come from one sample, sequenced in a study of vaccination effects on CD4 cells after COVID-19. Clones were sequenced by immunoSEQ multiplex PCR, and TCRdb holds only the in-frame ones, with some missing. Among tens of thousands of clones listed, 70% were seen once. These receptors lack a known antigen. Viral peptide pool expansion of antigen-specific CD4+ T cells preceded sequencing in the ViraFEST assay. With approximately 10 days of culture completed, CD4+ T cells were isolated. Nucleocapsid antibodies were negative in the vaccine recipients, who had never had SARS-CoV-2 infection. The sample here was CD4+ T cells from PBMCs cultured with SARS-CoV-2 spike peptides, taken before COVID-19 vaccination. The origin of the receptors is a human donor who received a COVID-19 vaccine.

The sample holds one count of this clone. This rearrangement joins TRBV5-1 to TRBJ1-2; 9 nucleotides align to TRBD1. Per the germline V gene, CDR1 is SGHRS and CDR2 is YFSETQ. This CDR3 has 18 residues. J was trimmed by 7 bases and V by 4 bases; bases with no gene match: 20. CDR3 DNA: TGCGCCAGCAGCCGACAACTACAGGGGGCGGGAATCGGTTCTGGCTACACCTTC. Translation gives CASSRQLQGAGIGSGYTF.

This clone has a single count. V gene TRBV21-1 combines with J gene TRBJ1-1; the table assigns TRBD1, which was not confirmed against the DNA. TRBV21-1 is termed a pseudogene. The CDR3 totals 14 residues. The CDR3 sequence is CASSFTGHETEAFF. The DNA for the CDR3 is TGTGCCAGCAGCTTTACGGGACACGAGACTGAAGCTTTCTTT.

The genes are TRBV5-4 and TRBJ2-1; TRBD2 matches at 12 bases. The germline CDR1 and CDR2 sequences are SGHNT and YYREEE (reference sequence). V lost 5 bases and J lost 10; bases outside the gene matches: 10. The CDR3 totals 15 residues. The CDR3 reads CASSKTSGGSEEQFF. As DNA, the CDR3 is TGTGCCAGCAGTAAAACTAGCGGGGGGTCTGAGGAGCAGTTCTTC.

V is TRBV14 and J is TRBJ1-6; the D is unclear. Trimming left V 0 bases short and J 9 bases short, with 9 bases between. The CDR3 loop spans 14 amino acids. Germline loops: CDR1 SGHDN, CDR2 FVKESK. DNA of the CDR3: TGTGCCAGCAGCCAAGATCGGGTGGGTTCACCCCTCCACTTT. It yields the protein CASSQDRVGSPLHF.

The V call is TRBV6-5, the J call TRBJ2-5; D might be TRBD1 (6 bases). In germline, CDR1 is MNHEY, CDR2 SVGAGI. Trimming left V 4 bases short and J 5 bases short, with 11 bases between. This CDR3 region has 13 residues. CDR3 in amino acids: CASSSQRGETQYF. DNA of the CDR3: TGTGCCAGCAGTTCCCAGAGGGGGGAGACCCAGTACTTC.

This chain joins TRBV28 and TRBJ1-6; D remains unclear. CDR1 and CDR2 (germline): MDHEN, SYDVKM. V lost 2 bases and J 9 bases, leaving 17 bases between the germline ends. The length of the CDR3 is 16 residues. The CDR3 region has the DNA TGTGCCAGCAGTTTACCGGCCGCTCAGACGGGTTCACCCCTCCACTTT. Translating gives CASSLPAAQTGSPLHF.

CDR3 nucleotide sequence: TGTGCCAGCAGGGAGAAAGAGACCCAGTACTTC. Its translation is CASREKETQYF. The V call is TRBV25-1, the J call TRBJ2-5; D is unclear. Germline CDR1 and CDR2: MGHDK and SYGVNS. The CDR3 has 11 amino acids. With 6 bases removed from V and 3 bases from J, the gap between germline ends came to 5 bases.

The table lists this clone with a few counts. This sequence joins TRBV9 and TRBJ1-1, with D uncertain. The CDR3 length is 13 residues. Germline V lookup: CDR1 SGDLS, CDR2 YYNGEE. The ends were cut back, 2 bases at V and 8 bases at J, with 13 bases in the middle. This chain's CDR3 is CASSVEKDREAFF. As DNA, the CDR3 is TGTGCCAGCAGCGTCGAGAAAGACCGAGAAGCTTTCTTT. Looking up the rest from reference TRBV9 and TRBJ1-1 gives the full variable domain: DSGVTQTPKHLITATGQRVTLRCSPRSGDLSVYWYQQSLDQGLQFLIQYYNGEERAKGNILERFSAQQFPDLHSELNLSSLELGDSALYFCASSVEKDREAFFGQGTRLTVV.